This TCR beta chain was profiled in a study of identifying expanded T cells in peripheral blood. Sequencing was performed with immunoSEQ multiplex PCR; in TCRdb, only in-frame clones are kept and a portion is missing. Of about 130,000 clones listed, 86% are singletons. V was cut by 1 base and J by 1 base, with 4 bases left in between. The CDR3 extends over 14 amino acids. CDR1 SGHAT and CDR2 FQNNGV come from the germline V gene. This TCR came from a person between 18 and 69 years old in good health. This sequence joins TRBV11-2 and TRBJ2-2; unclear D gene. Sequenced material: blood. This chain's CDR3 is CASSLGRNTGELFF. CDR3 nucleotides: TGTGCCAGCAGCTTAGGGCGGAACACCGGGGAGCTGTTTTTT.